The entry that follows covers one T cell receptor (beta chain) sequence. The clone's antigen remains unknown. Nothing much larger sits one base from this clone, and base qualities are not available. All patients' tumors stained robustly positive for Merkel cell polyomavirus Large T antigen by immunohistochemistry. The study included around 11 Merkel cell carcinoma patients whose blood and/or cultured TIL contained robust KLL-tetramer+ populations exceeding 0.04% of CD8+ T cells. All patients were Caucasian, with a median age of about 60 years and a range of roughly 45 to 85 years. Lymph node tumors were analyzed for patients with unknown primaries who presented with nodal disease, or when there was not enough primary tissue. The sample belongs to a study of tumor-infiltrating T cells and Merkel cell polyomavirus (dated by TCRdb to the late 2010s). For context, the study as a whole: In Merkel cell carcinoma patients, the study investigated CD8+ T cells specific for the Merkel cell polyomavirus KLL epitope. Varying disease stages were represented at patient presentation, and patients were followed for a median of 2.7 years (range 1.1 to 6.0 years). The majority of whole-tumor samples consisted of approximately 23-micron curls cut from formalin-fixed, paraffin-embedded tissue blocks. The therapies patients received were varied and non-standardized, including chemotherapy, radiation and immunotherapies. In the whole study, one tumor sample was a frozen nodal tumor digest, and another tumor sample was a flash-frozen core biopsy of a metastasis. In approximately 14 samples, TRB sequencing was done on KLL-tetramer-sorted cells from blood or tumor-infiltrating lymphocytes, along with 12 matched whole-tumor samples.

Libraries were made using the immunoSEQ multiplex PCR assay. Adaptive Biotechnologies (Seattle, WA) carried out the genomic DNA extraction, TRB sequencing and normalization. In the authors' own workflow: Clonality was calculated as one minus the Shannon entropy of productive TRB sequences, normalized by log2 of unique productive sequences. KLL-specific clonotypes in tumors were identified by matching TCRbeta CDR3 amino acid sequences to those from the tetramer-sorted sample of each patient. TCRdb retrieved this table from immuneACCESS and kept in-frame rearrangements only. Not all clones are present; in checked studies, unresolved V genes account for under half, and no reason is known for the remainder. V, J and clone size reflect that table, while D and trimming were determined from the DNA. Across this sample there are under 30,000 clones, with around nine tenths seen only once. The ten largest make up less than 3% of the sample.

What the study reported, not specific to this receptor: KLL-specific TRB repertoires proved diverse and largely private: among more than 350 unique sequences, only one clonotype was public, and a couple of patients shared that clonotype. A significant MCC-specific survival advantage (P = 0.0051) was associated with a greater number of unique KLL-specific clonotypes in tumors (about 5-120 vs 0-3). Because only a single viral epitope was studied, T cells directed against other Merkel cell polyomavirus epitopes were not captured. The small sample size of the study (n ≈ 12 patients) is recognized as a limitation. Significantly improved MCC-specific survival was associated with a higher intratumoral fraction of KLL-specific T cells (roughly 1.8-18% versus roughly 0-0.15%).

Inclusive of the bounding cysteine and phenylalanine, the CDR3 is 14 residues long. Of all the DNA, just the CDR3 is kept, 42 bases in frame from base 1. The germline V gene sets CDR1 to SGHDT and CDR2 to YYEEEE. Trimming accounts for 0 bases at V and 2 bases at J, while the number of junction bases matched to no gene is 2. The TCR originated in a man aged 50 to 60 with Merkel cell carcinoma. The rearranged segments are TRBV5-6 and TRBJ2-7; 7 central bases correspond to TRBD2. Sequenced sample: lymph node tissue. The DNA is TGTGCCAGCAGCTTGGGGAGCGGGGCCTACGAGCAGTACTTC. Its protein product is CASSLGSGAYEQYF. Outside the CDR3, residues come from the reference TRBV5-6 and TRBJ2-7 proteins, so the full variable domain is: DAGVTQSPTHLIKTRGQQVTLRCSPKSGHDTVSWYQQALGQGPQFIFQYYEEEERQRGNFPDRFSGHQFPNYSSELNVNALLLGDSALYLCASSLGSGAYEQYFGPGTRLTVT.